Shown below are 16 T cell receptor beta chains from a single sample sequenced in a study of human T cells and chemical hapten exposure. TCRdb redid the calling of the RACE reads with MiXCR, one entry per CDR3 protein. The table shows tens of thousands of distinct CDR3 sequences, with 10% to 15% occurring only once. The sample's time point: patch test 3, about 24 weeks after DPC sensitization. Treatment indicated: therapeutic diphenylcyclopropenone sensitization with weekly scalp DPC. This material consisted of whole blood, taken in connection with sensitization to the hapten diphenylcyclopropenone (DPC). The receptors derive from a woman between 50 and 59 years old with alopecia areata. Some clones in this sample may be carry-over from other donors' samples.

This clonotype has more than one count but fewer than ten. The chain has TRBV27 and TRBJ1-1; 10 bases line up with TRBD1. This CDR3 spans 14 amino acids. Looked up from germline, CDR1 is MNHEY and CDR2 is SMNVEV (reference sequence). Losses at the gene ends were 5 bases for V and 5 bases for J; bases not matched to a gene: 5. The CDR3 nucleotides read TGTGCCAGCAGTAGACAGGGGGCTTGGACTGAAGCTTTCTTT. It yields the protein CASSRQGAWTEAFF.

This clonotype was picked up a small number of times. The CDR3 DNA reads as TGTGCCAGCAGTTTAGGGTCCGGACTAGCGGAAAACAATGAGCAGTTCTTC. This gives the protein CASSLGSGLAENNEQFF. The chain joins TRBV12-3 or TRBV12-4 to TRBJ2-1, with 10 bases identical to TRBD2. The CDR3 spans 17 residues. Trimming at V came to 1 base and at J to 5 bases, leaving 8 bases not matched to a gene.

The chain links TRBV3-1 to TRBJ2-1, with D unresolved. The V gene's germline CDR1 is LGHDT and CDR2 YNNKEL (reference sequence). This CDR3 has 14 residues. Trimming pared 0 bases from V and 1 base from J, leaving 4 bases between. CDR3 amino acids: CASSQDGSYNEQFF. The CDR3, as DNA: TGTGCCAGCAGCCAAGACGGGTCCTACAATGAGCAGTTCTTC.

This clonotype was detected many times. The V gene is TRBV10-2, the J gene TRBJ2-7; 8 bases line up with TRBD1. This CDR3 is built from 13 residues. V was clipped by 6 bases and J by 4 bases; unmatched bases: 5. Germline assignment: CDR1 WSHSY and CDR2 SAAADI. The CDR3: CASRSGTGYEQYF. The CDR3 nucleotides read TGCGCCAGCAGGTCCGGGACAGGTTACGAGCAGTACTTC.

The chain is built from TRBV3-1 and TRBJ2-1; 8 bases fit TRBD2. Per germline, CDR1 LGHDT and CDR2 YNNKEL (reference sequence). The CDR3 runs to 17 residues. V lost 4 bases to trimming and J lost 7 bases; unmatched junction nucleotides: 15. CDR3 loop: CASSRKKGSGSGNEQFF. The DNA for the CDR3 is TGTGCCAGCAGCCGCAAGAAAGGAAGCGGGAGCGGTAATGAGCAGTTCTTC.

This clonotype occurred a few times. This chain joins TRBV11-2 and TRBJ2-1; TRBD2 matches at 8 bases. Germline V gene sequence: CDR1 SGHAT, CDR2 FQNNGV. There are 14 residues in the CDR3. The V segment lost 4 bases and the J segment 9 bases; nucleotides outside the gene matches: 8. CDR3 sequence reads: CASSSIKRESEQFF. In nucleotides, the CDR3 is TGTGCCAGCAGCTCTATCAAGCGGGAGAGTGAGCAGTTCTTC.

Only a few counts were recorded for this clonotype. This sequence joins TRBV10-1 and TRBJ1-1; D remains ambiguous. This CDR3 has 14 residues. Germline V lookup: CDR1 WNHNN, CDR2 SYGVQD (reference sequence). V shed 2 bases and J shed 1 base, with 8 bases lying between them. The CDR3, as DNA: TGCGCCAGCAGTGAGAAGCGGGGGAACACTGAAGCTTTCTTT. It encodes CASSEKRGNTEAFF.

In the case of this clonotype: The junction does not match germline at one end; this may be a read error. The chain has TRBV28 and TRBJ2-6; perhaps TRBD1 as D (5 bases). The CDR3 is 14 residues long. CDR1 and CDR2 (germline): MDHEN, SYDVKM. The CDR3 DNA reads TGTGCCAGCAGTTTCCCATTAGGGGCCAACGTCCCGACTTTC. Translation: CASSFPLGANVPTF.

This clonotype was counted at least ten times. The chain recombines TRBV29-1 with TRBJ2-5; D is ambiguous. This CDR3 comprises 12 residues. Germline V gene lookup returns CDR1 SQVTM and CDR2 ANQGSEA. V lost 2 bases and J lost 0, with 4 bases in between. CDR3 loop: CSVERDQETQYF. Here the CDR3 DNA reads TGCAGCGTTGAAAGGGACCAAGAGACCCAGTACTTC.

This chain links TRBV10-3 with TRBJ2-7, with 10 bases aligning to TRBD1. V trimming: 6 bases; J trimming: 5 bases; junction bases outside the gene matches: 4. This CDR3 spans 13 amino acids. CDR1 and CDR2 (germline): ENHRY, SYGVKD. In DNA form, the CDR3 reads TGTGCCATCAGGTCCGGGACAGGGGACGAGCAGTACTTC. It specifies CAIRSGTGDEQYF.

This clonotype was seen at least ten times. The rearrangement joins TRBV2 to TRBJ2-1; 8 nucleotides agree with TRBD2. CDR1 is SNHLY, CDR2 FYNNEI, per germline. There are 15 residues in the CDR3. Unmatched junction bases numbered 5, after V lost 2 bases and J lost 5 bases. The CDR3 coding sequence is TGTGCCAGCAGTGAATGGACTAGCAGAGACAATGAGCAGTTCTTC. Residues: CASSEWTSRDNEQFF.

The table lists this clonotype with a few counts. V gene TRBV21-1 combines with J gene TRBJ1-5; TRBD1 is taken as the D call from the table, unchecked against the DNA. TRBV21-1 is a pseudogene segment. The CDR3 covers 19 residues. CDR3: CASSPGAHSTLYSNQPQHF. The CDR3, as DNA: TGTGCCAGCAGCCCCGGGGCCCACTCCACTCTTTATAGCAATCAGCCCCAGCATTTT.

This clonotype was counted a few times. This chain uses TRBV2 with TRBJ2-7; D unclear. Germline V gives CDR1 SNHLY, CDR2 FYNNEI. The V gene lost 7 bases and the J gene lost 3 bases, with 10 bases spanning the gap. This CDR3 has 12 residues. The CDR3 DNA is TGTGCCAGCATGTCGACCGGCTACGAGCAGTACTTC. Protein sequence: CASMSTGYEQYF.

This clonotype was seen once. This chain connects TRBV4-2 to TRBJ1-5; D ambiguous. Trimming removed 0 bases at V and 0 bases at J, with 6 bases between. The germline V gene encodes CDR1 LGHNA and CDR2 YNFKEQ. The length of the CDR3 is 15 residues. CDR3 in DNA: TGTGCCAGCAGCCAAGACAGGTTTAGCAATCAGCCCCAGCATTTT. This translates into CASSQDRFSNQPQHF.

This clonotype was detected many times. The V and J genes are TRBV11-2 and TRBJ1-6; D perhaps matches TRBD1 (5 bases). CDR1 SGHAT and CDR2 FQNNGV come from the germline V gene. V was shortened by 5 bases and J by 7 bases, with 12 bases between the two germline ends. This CDR3 comprises 14 residues. As DNA, the CDR3 is TGTGCCAGCAGCATCCCGGACACGAATTCACCCCTCCACTTT. It translates to CASSIPDTNSPLHF.

V and J are TRBV20-1 and TRBJ2-7, with 16 bases matching TRBD2. Germline-derived CDR1 and CDR2 are DFQATT and SNEGSKA (reference sequence). The CDR3 extends over 17 amino acids. V lost 5 bases to trimming and J lost 1 base; unmatched junction nucleotides: 8. This chain's CDR3 is CSALRGTSGRASYEQYF. CDR3 nucleotide sequence: TGCAGTGCTCTCAGGGGGACTAGCGGGAGGGCGTCCTACGAGCAGTACTTC.